This entry features one T cell receptor (beta chain) sequence. The antigen is undetermined. The data stem from a study of T cell responses to AZD1222 COVID-19 vaccine. The V gene lost 0 bases and the J gene lost 5 bases, with 11 bases spanning the gap. This CDR3 contains 15 residues. CDR1 and CDR2 (germline): SGHAT, FQNNGV. The protocol was immunoSEQ multiplex PCR, while the TCRdb copy is restricted to in-frame clones and leaves out a portion. The table lists some 97,000 clones, more than 70% of them singletons. Study findings and constraints: Unmutated variant regions are reportedly targeted by nearly half of spike-specific TCRs.

The starting material was peripheral blood, obtained on day 0 of MenACWY control vaccination. This receptor was taken from an adult in good health. The genes are TRBV11-2 and TRBJ1-5, with D unclear. CDR3 nucleotides: TGTGCCAGCAGCTTAGAACCCGGGCCTTATCAGCCCCAGCATTTT. It is translated as CASSLEPGPYQPQHF. The full variable domain, completed using reference TRBV11-2 and TRBJ1-5, is EAGVAQSPRYKIIEKRQSVAFWCNPISGHATLYWYQQILGQGPKLLIQFQNNGVVDDSQLPKDRFSAERLKGVDSTLKIQPAKLEDSAVYLCASSLEPGPYQPQHFGDGTRLSIL.